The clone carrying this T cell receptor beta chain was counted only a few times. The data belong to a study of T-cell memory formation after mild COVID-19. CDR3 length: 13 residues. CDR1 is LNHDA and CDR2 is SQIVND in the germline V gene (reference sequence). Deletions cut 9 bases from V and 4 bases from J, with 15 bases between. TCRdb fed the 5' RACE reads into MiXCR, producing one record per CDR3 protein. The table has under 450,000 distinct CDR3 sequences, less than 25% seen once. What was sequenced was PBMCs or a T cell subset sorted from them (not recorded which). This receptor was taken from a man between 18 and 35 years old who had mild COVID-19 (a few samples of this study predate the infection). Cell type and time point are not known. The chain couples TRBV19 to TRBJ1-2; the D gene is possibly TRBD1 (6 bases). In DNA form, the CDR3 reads TGTGCCAGCGAACCCTACAGGGCCTATGGCTACACCTTC. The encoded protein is CASEPYRAYGYTF.